This T cell receptor (beta chain) was identified during a study of regulatory T cells in long-lasting Graves disease. General study points: Persistent disease preferred TRBV28, TRBJ1-2 and TRBJ2-5.

Assembly of TCR beta libraries relied on iRepertoire HTBI primers together with Arm-PCR of CDR3 regions. TCRdb ran MiXCR on the multiplex PCR reads and lists one entry per CDR3 protein. In the table there are roughly 500,000 distinct CDR3 sequences, roughly 13% of which are singletons. Germline values: CDR1 KGHDR, CDR2 SFDVKD. V gave up 4 bases and J gave up 6 bases, with 13 bases separating them. The CDR3 is made up of 14 amino acids. This clonotype has a count of ten or more. Its antigen is unidentified. Regarding time point: newly diagnosed GD, antithyroid drugs for less than 3 months. PBMC RNA was the source of the TCR library. American Thyroid Association guidelines defined Graves' disease diagnosis. These data also formed part of another study, on T cells in Graves' hyperthyroidism and ophthalmopathy.

The chain has TRBV24-1 and TRBJ2-3, with D possibly matching TRBD2 (5 bases). This specimen consisted of peripheral blood mononuclear cells (PBMCs), obtained at new diagnosis, from a patient treated with antithyroid drugs. The TCR originated in a man aged 30-40 years with Graves disease. Written as DNA, the CDR3 is TGTGCCACCAGTGAGGATCGGACTGTGGATACGCAGTATTTT. Translating it yields CATSEDRTVDTQYF.